These 16 T cell receptor beta chains were all obtained from the same sample, sequenced in a study of T-cell memory formation after mild COVID-19. TCRdb re-analysed the 5' RACE reads in MiXCR, keeping a single row per CDR3 protein. The sample consists of 110,000 to 150,000 distinct CDR3 sequences, 20% to 25% of them appearing once. The sequencing sample was made of PBMCs or a T cell subset sorted from them (not recorded which). These receptors came from an adult woman who had mild COVID-19 (a few samples of this study predate the infection). Cell type and time point are not known.

The V call is TRBV11-2, the J call TRBJ1-3, with TRBD1 matching 7 bases. Trimming at V came to 1 base and at J to 1 base, leaving 4 bases not matched to a gene. The germline V gene encodes CDR1 SGHAT and CDR2 FQNNGV. This CDR3 has 16 residues. Written as DNA, the CDR3 is TGTGCCAGCAGCTTAGCAGGGGGTAATTCTGGAAACACCATATATTTT. Translating gives CASSLAGGNSGNTIYF.

The chain joins TRBV10-3 to TRBJ2-7; weak D call: TRBD2 (6 bases). Per germline, CDR1 ENHRY and CDR2 SYGVKD. The V and J ends lost 3 bases and 7 bases respectively, with 22 bases between them. The CDR3 has 16 residues. CDR3 in amino acids: CAISDPALDYRGEQYF. Written as DNA, the CDR3 is TGTGCCATCAGTGACCCTGCCCTGGACTATAGGGGTGAGCAGTACTTC.

This clonotype occurred a few times. The chain has TRBV7-6 and TRBJ2-5; D is perhaps TRBD2 (6 bases). Trimming took 5 bases from V and 5 from J, leaving 18 bases between them. Germline-derived CDR1 and CDR2 are SGHVS and FNYEAQ. The CDR3 is 15 amino acids. CDR3 loop: CASSPPGVGRETQYF. CDR3 coding DNA: TGTGCCAGCAGCCCCCCGGGAGTAGGGAGGGAGACCCAGTACTTC.

The chain combines TRBV12-3 or TRBV12-4 with TRBJ2-5, with 7 bases fitting TRBD1. The CDR3 length is 14 residues. V was clipped by 4 bases and J by 2 bases; unmatched bases: 4. DNA for the CDR3: TGTGCCAGCAGTTCTGGGACAGCGCAAGAGACCCAGTACTTC. Its translation is CASSSGTAQETQYF.

The rearrangement joins TRBV13 to TRBJ2-1, with 7 positions matching TRBD2. J lost 6 bases, V lost 5 bases, and 10 bases had no gene match. Germline CDR1 is PRHDT and CDR2 is FYEKMQ (reference sequence). The CDR3 contains 15 residues. In nucleotides, the CDR3 is TGTGCCAGCAGCGGGGGAGGCGGGAGAGGCAATGAGCAGTTCTTC. It is translated as CASSGGGGRGNEQFF.

The V call is TRBV24-1, the J call TRBJ2-3, with TRBD2 matching 8 bases. The CDR3 sequence is 16 residues long. The germline gives CDR1 KGHDR, CDR2 SFDVKD. V lost 1 base and J lost 4; bases outside the gene matches: 6. The CDR3: CATSDLAGEASDTQYF. The CDR3 bases are TGTGCCACCAGTGATTTAGCGGGAGAGGCATCAGATACGCAGTATTTT.

This chain links TRBV4-2 with TRBJ1-4, with D perhaps TRBD1 (5 bases). CDR1 LGHNA and CDR2 YNFKEQ come from the germline V gene. The CDR3 has 15 residues. With 1 base removed from V and 8 bases from J, the gap between germline ends came to 14 bases. The DNA of the CDR3 is TGTGCCAGCAGCCAAGTCCGGGACGGGAGGGAAAAACTGTTTTTT. Protein sequence: CASSQVRDGREKLFF.

This clonotype has just a few counts. CDR3 sequence (DNA): TGTGCCAGCAGCTCTCGACTAGCGGGGGATCAGTTCTTC. Translation gives CASSSRLAGDQFF. The gene calls are TRBV11-3 and TRBJ2-1, with 12 bases identical to TRBD2. The CDR3 covers 13 residues. Germline-derived CDR1 and CDR2 are SGHNT and YENEEA. Unmatched junction bases numbered 5, after V lost 4 bases and J lost 13 bases. The whole variable domain, remainder taken from reference TRBV11-3 and TRBJ2-1, is EAGVVQSPRYKIIEKKQPVAFWCNPISGHNTLYWYLQNLGQGPELLIRYENEEAVDDSQLPKDRFSAERLKGVDSTLKIQPAELGDSAVYLCASSSRLAGDQFFGPGTRLTVL.

The chain has TRBV15 and TRBJ1-1; D not resolved. The V end was cut by 1 base, the J end by 3 bases, with 12 bases between. Germline CDR1 reads LNHNV; CDR2 reads YYDKDF (reference sequence). The CDR3 totals 15 residues. CDR3 coding DNA: TGTGCCACCAGCAGAGGTGCGAGGGTTGACACTGAAGCTTTCTTT. As protein: CATSRGARVDTEAFF.

This clonotype was observed a few times. V usage is TRBV7-9 and J usage is TRBJ2-1; 11 bases line up with TRBD2. V was clipped by 2 bases and J by 10 bases; unmatched bases: 7. The CDR3 sequence is 15 residues long. CDR1 and CDR2 from the germline V gene are SEHNR and FQNEAQ (reference sequence). The DNA for the CDR3 is TGTGCCAGCAGCTTAAGAACTAGCGGGAGTGCGGAGCAGTTCTTC. Translating it yields CASSLRTSGSAEQFF.

The chain is built from TRBV27 and TRBJ2-5, with 11 bases that match TRBD2. The germline CDR1 and CDR2 sequences are MNHEY and SMNVEV (reference sequence). Trimming at V came to 4 bases and at J to 4 bases, leaving 2 bases not matched to a gene. There are 14 residues in the CDR3. In DNA form, the CDR3 reads TGTGCCAGCAGTTCTAGCGGGAGGAGAGAGACCCAGTACTTC. Its translation is CASSSSGRRETQYF.

The chain employs TRBV6-6 and TRBJ2-7; D gene uncertain. V lost 4 bases, J lost 5 bases, and 12 bases lay in between. The CDR3 length is 13 residues. From germline, CDR1 is MNHNY and CDR2 SVGAGI (reference sequence). The CDR3 coding sequence is TGTGCCAGCAGTTTAACCGCAGGCAACGAGCAGTACTTC. Its translation is CASSLTAGNEQYF.

Comment on this clonotype: This likely comes from a read error, as the CDR3 has no conserved phenylalanine or tryptophan at its end. The limits of the CDR3 on the DNA are not certain, so only TCRdb's listed CDR3 is given. The rearrangement uses TRBV7-3 and TRBJ2-1; TRBD1, the table's D call, lacks a check against the DNA. CDR1 is SGHTA, CDR2 FQGTGA, per germline. Ends included, the CDR3 has 11 residues. The CDR3 sequence is CASSSSGEGGL.

The genes are TRBV7-9 and TRBJ2-7; perhaps TRBD2 as D (6 bases). V lost 0 bases, J lost 2 bases, and 11 bases lay in between. Germline CDR1 reads SEHNR; CDR2 reads FQNEAQ (reference sequence). The CDR3 consists of 15 residues. CDR3 amino acids: CASSLAPEGTYEQYF. The CDR3 DNA reads as TGTGCCAGCAGCTTAGCCCCGGAGGGAACCTACGAGCAGTACTTC.

The CDR3 reads CASSVEGWLTGELFF. For the CDR3, the DNA is TGTGCCAGCAGCGTAGAGGGTTGGTTGACCGGGGAGCTGTTTTTT. The chain has TRBV9 and TRBJ2-2; D remains ambiguous. The CDR3 is 15 amino acids. Trimming took off 0 bases at V and 5 bases at J, with 11 bases between the two ends. Germline-derived CDR1 and CDR2 are SGDLS and YYNGEE.

This clonotype has a handful of counts. J is TRBJ2-5 and V is TRBV5-1; 10 bases fit TRBD2. From germline, CDR1 is SGHRS and CDR2 YFSETQ. V dropped 3 bases and J dropped 3; count of bases not matched to a gene: 11. The CDR3 runs 17 residues. CDR3 DNA sequence: TGCGCCAGCAGCTCAAATGGAGGACTAGCGGCGGAAGAGACCCAGTACTTC. It translates to CASSSNGGLAAEETQYF.